The source of this TCR beta chain is a study of vaccination effects on CD4 cells after COVID-19. Whole-study context: Either the mRNA-1273 or the BNT162b2 vaccine was given to participants as two doses. A couple of convalescent patients each provided a sample, at 16 days and at one week before vaccination.

The germline V gene encodes CDR1 SNHLY and CDR2 FYNNEI. The V and J ends lost 4 bases and 5 bases, in that order; junction bases with no gene match: 8. This CDR3 contains 15 residues. Assay: immunoSEQ multiplex PCR; the TCRdb copy retains only in-frame clones and omits some. The sample carries roughly 57,000 clones, roughly three quarters recorded once. Expansion with viral peptide pools was applied to antigen-specific CD4+ T cells by the ViraFEST assay prior to sequencing. The culture ran for approximately 10 days, and then CD4+ T cells were isolated. A positive SARS-CoV-2 PCR test fell between March and December 2020. Peptides at roughly 10 ug/ml and IL-2 at around 9.3 IU/ml were added to some 2 million PBMC per well. Study-wide results and limits: Marked clonal contraction was seen in infection- and vaccine-induced clones late after vaccination.

With respect to this clone: What it recognizes is unknown.

The chain uses TRBV2 and TRBJ2-3; 8 bases agree with TRBD2. The sequence was obtained from a human donor who had a prior SARS-CoV-2 infection. The sample here was CD4+ T cells from PBMCs cultured with HIV peptides, taken before COVID-19 vaccination. Subset in this sample: HIV-1 Nef peptide pool negative control/reference culture. CDR3 sequence: CASSVTSDLGDTQYF. As DNA, the CDR3 is TGTGCCAGCAGTGTGACTAGCGACCTAGGAGATACGCAGTATTTT.